This T cell receptor beta chain comes out of a study of T cell repertoires in cytomegalovirus infection. Study summary: It can be stated that public TCR beta signatures indicated CMV infection as well as a matching HLA type.

The CDR3 is 13 residues long. V lost 6 bases and J lost 5, with 14 bases in between. For this clonotype: Its specificity is unknown.

TCRdb ran MiXCR on the reads and lists one entry per CDR3 protein. The table shows hundreds of thousands of distinct CDR3 sequences, with about 33% occurring only once. Notes on the study in general: Summed frequency of public TCR beta families distinguished CMV carriers with the relevant HLA.

Sequenced material: cultured PBMCs, taken from culture after CMV antigen stimulation. This TCR was sampled from a human donor in good health (CMV status not recorded). Some clones in this sample may be carry-over from other donors' samples. The rearrangement uses TRBV12-3 or TRBV12-4 and TRBJ2-7, with D unclear. CDR3 nucleotide sequence: TGTGCCAGCAGCACTGGGGTCCGAGACGAGCAGTACTTC. Protein product: CASSTGVRDEQYF.